This T cell receptor beta chain was obtained from a study of OX40 agonist ivuxolimab in advanced cancers. Looking at the study overall: Ivuxolimab was an agonistic, fully human IgG2 monoclonal antibody directed against OX40 (CD134), a costimulatory receptor. Partial responses occurred in three dose-escalation patients, of whom one had hepatocellular carcinoma and two had cutaneous melanoma. Prior anti-PD-1, anti-PD-L1 or anti-CTLA-4 therapy was permitted, and 35% to 40% of dose-escalation patients had received checkpoint inhibitors. In the dose-escalation cohort, roughly 80% of patients were male, and the mean age was approximately 60 years, with a range of about 23 to 90. The monotherapy dose-escalation portion (N of about 47 patients) of the phase I ivuxolimab trial is reported in the paper. Peripheral TCRbeta sequencing aimed to test whether ivuxolimab altered TCR sequence diversity and caused clonal T-cell expansion. Intravenous ivuxolimab was administered to patients every 2 weeks at six dose levels: 0.01, 0.1, 0.3, 1.5, 3 and 10 mg/kg. Of the roughly 51 patients in dose escalation, about 20 had hepatocellular carcinoma, some 15 had melanoma, 9 had renal cell carcinoma and 9 had head and neck cancer.

Study-wide findings and limitations: After ivuxolimab, expanded clones were on average more numerous among CD8+ T cells than among CD4+ T cells. Low levels of normalized T-cell clonal expansion were also seen in some nonresponding patients. The antigen specificity of the peripheral T cells that underwent clonal expansion was not determined. Partial responders in the 0.1-3.0 mg/kg groups had among the lowest normalized peripheral clonal expansion, especially among CD8+ T cells. At doses from 0.1 to 3.0 mg/kg, clonal expansion was seen in both CD4+ and CD8+ blood T cells between baseline and week 6.

Genomic DNA was extracted from sorted cells for sequencing of the TCRbeta CDR3 region. TCRbeta CDR3 regions were sequenced using the immunoSEQ Assay. This immuneACCESS table, as held by TCRdb, lists in-frame sequences with V and J called but not all clones. Of the missing ones, under half trace to an unresolved V gene in checked studies; the others have no known cause. The sample includes approximately 80,000 clones, with roughly nine tenths observed a single time. The ten top clones hold less than 0.2% of the sample. Notes on this clone: No antigen is known for it. Per-base quality was not reported, and no clone a single base away is much larger than it.

The trial excluded patients who had a history of autoimmune disease or who were on systemic immunosuppression. Peripheral blood for TCR sequencing was collected from all dose cohorts at baseline, on cycle 4 day 1, and on cycle 7 day 1. Samples came from an open-label, multicenter, first-in-human phase I dose-escalation trial of ivuxolimab. Adults with locally advanced or metastatic melanoma, renal cell carcinoma, hepatocellular carcinoma or head and neck squamous cell carcinoma were enrolled in the trial. Before TCR sequencing, CD4+ T cells and CD8+ T cells from peripheral blood were sorted into separate populations. The sample consisted of CD4+ or CD8+ T cells sorted from blood, taken in a trial of the OX40 agonist ivuxolimab. This receptor was obtained from an adult with an advanced solid tumor such as melanoma, head and neck, liver or kidney cancer.

The CDR3 in this case is CASSRQRVDRENTGELFF. DNA sequence: TGTGCCAGCTCACGTCAAAGAGTAGACAGGGAGAACACCGGGGAGCTGTTTTTT. The sequence links TRBV18 to TRBJ2-2; the junction holds 7 bases that match TRBD1. From its cysteine to its phenylalanine, the CDR3 spans 18 amino acids. Here the CDR3 DNA is all that survives: 54 bases in frame from base 1. CDR1 and CDR2 are read off the germline V gene as KGHSH and LQKENI. V is cut back by 4 bases and J by 1 base, with 12 bases in the junction unmatched.